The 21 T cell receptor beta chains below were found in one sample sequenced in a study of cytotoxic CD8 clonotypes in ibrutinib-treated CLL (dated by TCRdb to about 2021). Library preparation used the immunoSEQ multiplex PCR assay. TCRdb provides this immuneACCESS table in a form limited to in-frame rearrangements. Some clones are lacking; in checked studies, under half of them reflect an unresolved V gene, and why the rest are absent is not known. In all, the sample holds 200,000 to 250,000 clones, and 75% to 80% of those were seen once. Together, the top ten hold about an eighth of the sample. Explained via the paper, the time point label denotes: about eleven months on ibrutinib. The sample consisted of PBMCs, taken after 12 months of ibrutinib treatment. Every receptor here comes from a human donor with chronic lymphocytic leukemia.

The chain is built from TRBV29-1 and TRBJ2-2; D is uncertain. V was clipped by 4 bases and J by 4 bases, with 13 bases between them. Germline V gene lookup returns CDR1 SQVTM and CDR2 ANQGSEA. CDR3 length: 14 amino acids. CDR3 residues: CSVVRTMSTGELFF. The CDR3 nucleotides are TGCAGCGTTGTACGTACGATGAGCACCGGGGAGCTGTTTTTT.

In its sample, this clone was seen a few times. As DNA, the CDR3 is TGTGCCAGCAGCCAGGAGCCCCGCGGGAGGGGTAATGAGCAGTTCTTC. It is translated as CASSQEPRGRGNEQFF. The J gene is TRBJ2-1, the V gene TRBV4-2; TRBD2 matches at 9 bases. The CDR3 is 16 residues long. Trimming cost V 3 bases and J 7 bases; bases outside gene matches: 10. The germline CDR1 and CDR2 sequences are LGHNA and YNFKEQ.

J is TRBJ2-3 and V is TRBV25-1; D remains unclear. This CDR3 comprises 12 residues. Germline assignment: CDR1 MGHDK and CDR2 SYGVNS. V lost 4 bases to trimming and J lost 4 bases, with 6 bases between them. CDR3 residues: CASSGLSDTQYF. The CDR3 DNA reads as TGTGCCAGCAGTGGGCTTTCAGATACGCAGTATTTT. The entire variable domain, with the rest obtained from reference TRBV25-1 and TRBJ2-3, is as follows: EADIYQTPRYLVIGTGKKITLECSQTMGHDKMYWYQQDPGMELHLIHYSYGVNSTEKGDLSSESTVSRIRTEHFPLTLESARPSHTSQYLCASSGLSDTQYFGPGTRLTVL.

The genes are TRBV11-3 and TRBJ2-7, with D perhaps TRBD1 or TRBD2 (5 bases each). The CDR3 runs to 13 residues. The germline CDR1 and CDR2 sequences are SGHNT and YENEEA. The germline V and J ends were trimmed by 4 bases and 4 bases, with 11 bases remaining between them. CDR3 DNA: TGTGCCAGCAGCTCACGGGGCTCGTACGAGCAGTACTTC. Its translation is CASSSRGSYEQYF.

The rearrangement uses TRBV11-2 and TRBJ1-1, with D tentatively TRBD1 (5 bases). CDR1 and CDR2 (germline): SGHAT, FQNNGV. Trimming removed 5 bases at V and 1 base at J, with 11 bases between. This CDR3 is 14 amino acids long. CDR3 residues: CASSLGRGNTEAFF. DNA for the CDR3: TGTGCCAGCAGCCTCGGGAGGGGGAACACTGAAGCTTTCTTT.

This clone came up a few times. The CDR3 region has the DNA TGTGCCAGCAGTTTGAAAAACACAGGGTTCGCTCGCCCCGAGCAGTACTTC. Protein: CASSLKNTGFARPEQYF. The J gene is TRBJ2-7, the V gene TRBV28, with D possibly TRBD1 on 6 matching bases. This CDR3 region has 17 residues. Trimming cost V 3 bases and J 6 bases, with 24 bases left between them. Germline V gene lookup returns CDR1 MDHEN and CDR2 SYDVKM.

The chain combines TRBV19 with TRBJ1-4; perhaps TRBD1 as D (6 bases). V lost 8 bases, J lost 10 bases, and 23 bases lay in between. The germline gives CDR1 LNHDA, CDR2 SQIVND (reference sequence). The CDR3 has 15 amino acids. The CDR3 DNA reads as TGTGCCAGTGGGGGGACACCCCCTGGGTTTGGAAAACTGTTTTTT. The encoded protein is CASGGTPPGFGKLFF.

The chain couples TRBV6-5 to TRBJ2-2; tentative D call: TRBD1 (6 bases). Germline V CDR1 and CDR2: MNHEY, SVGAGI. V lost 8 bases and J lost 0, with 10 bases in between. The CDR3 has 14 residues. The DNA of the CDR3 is TGTGCCAGCGGGAAGGGGGCGAACACCGGGGAGCTGTTTTTT. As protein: CASGKGANTGELFF.

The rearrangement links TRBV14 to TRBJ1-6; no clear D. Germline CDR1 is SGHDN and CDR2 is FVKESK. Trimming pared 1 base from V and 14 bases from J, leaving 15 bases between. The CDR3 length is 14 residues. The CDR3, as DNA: TGTGCCAGCAGCCAAGGCCTCCGATCCCTCACCCTCCACTTT. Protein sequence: CASSQGLRSLTLHF. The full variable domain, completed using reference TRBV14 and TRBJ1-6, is EAGVTQFPSHSVIEKGQTVTLRCDPISGHDNLYWYRRVMGKEIKFLLHFVKESKQDESGMPNNRFLAERTGGTYSTLKVQPAELEDSGVYFCASSQGLRSLTLHFGNGTRLTVT.

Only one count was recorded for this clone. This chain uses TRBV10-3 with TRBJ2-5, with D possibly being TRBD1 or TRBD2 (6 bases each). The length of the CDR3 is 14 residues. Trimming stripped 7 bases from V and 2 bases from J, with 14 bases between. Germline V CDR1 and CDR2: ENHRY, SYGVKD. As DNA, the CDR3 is TGTGCCATCAATCAGGGGCGGGGACAAGAGACCCAGTACTTC. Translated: CAINQGRGQETQYF.

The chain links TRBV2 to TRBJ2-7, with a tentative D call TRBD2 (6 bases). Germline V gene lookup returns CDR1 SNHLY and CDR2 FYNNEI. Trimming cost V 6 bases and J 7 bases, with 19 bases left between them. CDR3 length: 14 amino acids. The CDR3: CASSGPSLGGEQYF. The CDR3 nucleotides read TGTGCCAGCAGCGGGCCCTCGCTGGGGGGTGAGCAGTACTTC.

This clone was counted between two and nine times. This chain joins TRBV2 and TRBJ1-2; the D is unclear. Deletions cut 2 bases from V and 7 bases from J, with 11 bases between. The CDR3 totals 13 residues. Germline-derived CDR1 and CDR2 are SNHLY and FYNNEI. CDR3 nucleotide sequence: TGTGCCAGCAGTGAATGGGGAGGAGGTGGCTACACCTTC. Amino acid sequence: CASSEWGGGGYTF.

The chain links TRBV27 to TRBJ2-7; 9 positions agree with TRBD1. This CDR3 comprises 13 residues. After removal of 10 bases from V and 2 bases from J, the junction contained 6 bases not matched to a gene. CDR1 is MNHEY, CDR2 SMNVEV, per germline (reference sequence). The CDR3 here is CATRGQGAYEQYF. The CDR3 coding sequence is TGTGCCACCAGGGGACAGGGCGCCTACGAGCAGTACTTC.

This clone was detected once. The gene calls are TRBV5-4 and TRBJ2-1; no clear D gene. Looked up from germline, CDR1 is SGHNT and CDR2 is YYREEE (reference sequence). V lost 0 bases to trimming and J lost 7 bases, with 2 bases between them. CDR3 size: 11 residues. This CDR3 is CASSLGNEQFF. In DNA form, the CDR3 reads TGTGCCAGCAGCTTGGGGAATGAGCAGTTCTTC.

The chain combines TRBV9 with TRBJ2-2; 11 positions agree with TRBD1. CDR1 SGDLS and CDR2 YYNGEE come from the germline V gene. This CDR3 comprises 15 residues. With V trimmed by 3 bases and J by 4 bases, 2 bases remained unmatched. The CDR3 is CASSAGTGGTGELFF. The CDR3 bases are TGTGCCAGCAGCGCCGGGACAGGGGGCACCGGGGAGCTGTTTTTT.

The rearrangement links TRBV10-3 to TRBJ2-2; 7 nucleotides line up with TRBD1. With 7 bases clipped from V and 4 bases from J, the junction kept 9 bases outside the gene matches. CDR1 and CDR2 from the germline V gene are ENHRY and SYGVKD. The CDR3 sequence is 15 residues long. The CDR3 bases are TGTGCCATCACGAGGACAGGCCAACCCACCGGGGAGCTGTTTTTT. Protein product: CAITRTGQPTGELFF.

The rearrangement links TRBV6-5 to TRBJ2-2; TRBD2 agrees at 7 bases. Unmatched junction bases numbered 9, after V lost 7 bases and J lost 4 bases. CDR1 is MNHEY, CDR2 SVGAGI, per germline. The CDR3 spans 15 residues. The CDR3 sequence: CASMVPGLTTGELFF. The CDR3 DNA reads TGTGCCAGCATGGTACCGGGACTAACCACCGGGGAGCTGTTTTTT.

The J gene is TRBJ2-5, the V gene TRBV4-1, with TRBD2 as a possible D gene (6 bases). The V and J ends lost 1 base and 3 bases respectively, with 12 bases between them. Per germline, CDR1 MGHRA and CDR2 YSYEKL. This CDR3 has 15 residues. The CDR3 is CASSQGAAGKETQYF. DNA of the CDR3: TGCGCCAGCAGCCAAGGGGCGGCGGGGAAAGAGACCCAGTACTTC.

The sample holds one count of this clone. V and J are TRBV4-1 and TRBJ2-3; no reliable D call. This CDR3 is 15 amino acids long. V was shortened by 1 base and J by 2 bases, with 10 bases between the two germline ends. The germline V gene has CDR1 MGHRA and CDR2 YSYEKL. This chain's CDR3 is CASSQGRRFTDTQYF. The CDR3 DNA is TGCGCCAGCAGCCAAGGACGGCGGTTCACAGATACGCAGTATTTT.

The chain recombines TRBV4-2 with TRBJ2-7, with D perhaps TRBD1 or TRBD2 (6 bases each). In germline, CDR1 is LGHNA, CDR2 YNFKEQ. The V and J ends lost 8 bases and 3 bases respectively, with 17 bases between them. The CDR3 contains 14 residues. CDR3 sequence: CASSRAGQNYEQYF. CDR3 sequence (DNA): TGTGCCAGCTCTCGCGCGGGACAAAACTACGAGCAGTACTTC.

Here the CDR3 DNA reads TGTGCCAGCAGCTTAGCGAGTTGGCTACCGGACGCCGGGGGTGAGCAGTTCTTC. Amino acid sequence: CASSLASWLPDAGGEQFF. The chain couples TRBV7-6 to TRBJ2-1; a weak D match, TRBD2 (6 bases). This CDR3 region has 18 residues. Trimming pared 0 bases from V and 9 bases from J, leaving 24 bases between. In germline, CDR1 is SGHVS, CDR2 FNYEAQ.